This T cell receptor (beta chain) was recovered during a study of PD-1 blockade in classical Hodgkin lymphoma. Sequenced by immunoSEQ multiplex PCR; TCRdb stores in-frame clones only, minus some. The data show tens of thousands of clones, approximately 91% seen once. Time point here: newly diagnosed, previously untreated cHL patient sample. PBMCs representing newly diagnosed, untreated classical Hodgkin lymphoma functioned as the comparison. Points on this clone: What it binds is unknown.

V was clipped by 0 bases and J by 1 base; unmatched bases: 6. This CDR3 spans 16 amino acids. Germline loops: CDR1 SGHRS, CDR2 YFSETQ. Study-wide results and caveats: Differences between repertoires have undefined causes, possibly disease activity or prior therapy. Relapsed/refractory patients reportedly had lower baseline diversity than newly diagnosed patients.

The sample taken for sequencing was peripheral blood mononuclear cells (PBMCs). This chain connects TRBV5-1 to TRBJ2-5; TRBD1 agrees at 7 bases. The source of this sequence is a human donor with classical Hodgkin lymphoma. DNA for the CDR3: TGCGCCAGCAGCTTGGCACAGGGGTCGGCCCAAGAGACCCAGTACTTC. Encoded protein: CASSLAQGSAQETQYF.